Shown below are 14 T cell receptor beta chains from a single sample sequenced in a study of OX40 agonist ivuxolimab in advanced cancers. Clones were sequenced by immunoSEQ multiplex PCR, and TCRdb holds only the in-frame ones, with some missing. The sample carries approximately 84,000 clones, roughly 87% recorded once. Sequences were derived from CD4+ or CD8+ T cells sorted from blood, sampled in a trial of the OX40 agonist ivuxolimab. The receptor set was obtained from an adult with an advanced solid tumor such as melanoma, head and neck, liver or kidney cancer.

The chain combines TRBV7-9 with TRBJ1-2; D remains unclear. V was pared by 5 bases and J by 0 bases, with 7 bases between. This CDR3 region has 13 residues. Germline values: CDR1 SEHNR, CDR2 FQNEAQ (reference sequence). In nucleotides, the CDR3 is TGTGCCAGCAGCACCGGCCCTAACTATGGCTACACCTTC. Its protein product is CASSTGPNYGYTF. The whole variable domain, remainder taken from reference TRBV7-9 and TRBJ1-2, is DTGVSQNPRHKITKRGQNVTFRCDPISEHNRLYWYRQTLGQGPEFLTYFQNEAQLEKSRLLSDRFSAERPKGSFSTLEIQRTEQGDSAMYLCASSTGPNYGYTFGSGTRLTVV.

The chain is built from TRBV28 and TRBJ1-5, with D possibly being TRBD1 (6 bases). Per germline, CDR1 MDHEN and CDR2 SYDVKM. V gave up 5 bases and J gave up 5 bases, with 13 bases separating them. This CDR3 has 14 residues. The CDR3 nucleotides read TGTGCCAGCAGTCCCCCCGACAGGTATCAGCCCCAGCATTTT. Residues: CASSPPDRYQPQHF.

This clone was detected only a few times. The chain has TRBV20-1 and TRBJ1-1; no reliable D call. The CDR3 is 11 residues long. The germline V gene has CDR1 DFQATT and CDR2 SNEGSKA (reference sequence). V gave up 6 bases and J gave up 3 bases, with 8 bases separating them. Here the CDR3 reads CSALPDTEAFF. DNA for the CDR3: TGCAGTGCCCTCCCGGACACTGAAGCTTTCTTT.

This chain links TRBV7-2 with TRBJ1-2; 9 positions agree with TRBD1. There are 13 residues in the CDR3. CDR1 is SGHTA, CDR2 FQGNSA, per germline. J gave up 9 bases and V 5 bases, and 7 bases lay outside the gene matches. CDR3 sequence (DNA): TGTGCCAGCAGCCCTGGGACAGGGAGGAGCTACACCTTC. It specifies CASSPGTGRSYTF.

The chain carries TRBV6-5 and TRBJ1-4; tentatively, D is TRBD1 (6 bases). The V gene's germline CDR1 is MNHEY and CDR2 SVGAGI. The length of the CDR3 is 13 residues. Trimming stripped 11 bases from V and 8 bases from J, with 18 bases between. The CDR3: CASAFTGKEKLFF. The CDR3 coding sequence is TGTGCCTCAGCGTTCACAGGGAAGGAAAAACTGTTTTTT.

The chain carries TRBV19 and TRBJ1-1, with 8 bases fitting TRBD1. V dropped 4 bases and J dropped 0; count of bases not matched to a gene: 1. The CDR3 is 14 residues long. The germline gives CDR1 LNHDA, CDR2 SQIVND (reference sequence). The CDR3 is CASSRDRLNTEAFF. The CDR3 DNA reads as TGTGCCAGTAGTAGGGACAGGCTGAACACTGAAGCTTTCTTT.

V gene TRBV25-1 combines with J gene TRBJ2-7; possibly TRBD2 for D (6 bases). This CDR3 region has 16 residues. Trimming took 1 base from V and 1 from J, leaving 14 bases between them. The V gene's germline CDR1 is MGHDK and CDR2 SYGVNS. The CDR3 sequence: CASSELGRAGSYEQYF. The CDR3 region has the DNA TGTGCCAGCAGTGAATTAGGCAGGGCGGGATCCTACGAGCAGTACTTC.

The chain joins TRBV2 to TRBJ2-2, with a tentative D call TRBD1 (6 bases). The CDR3 is 15 residues long. Germline CDR1 is SNHLY and CDR2 is FYNNEI. The V gene lost 3 bases and the J gene lost 4 bases, with 12 bases spanning the gap. The CDR3 DNA reads as TGTGCCAGCAGTGAGATGGGGGCTGCCACCGGGGAGCTGTTTTTT. Its protein is CASSEMGAATGELFF.

The chain combines TRBV13 with TRBJ1-4, with D maybe TRBD1 (5 bases). CDR3 length: 14 residues. The V end was cut by 3 bases, the J end by 5 bases, with 10 bases between. Germline V gene sequence: CDR1 PRHDT, CDR2 FYEKMQ (reference sequence). CDR3 loop: CASSFDQGNEKLFF. CDR3 bases: TGTGCCAGCAGCTTCGACCAGGGAAATGAAAAACTGTTTTTT.

The V call is TRBV5-1, the J call TRBJ2-3; tentative D call: TRBD1 (6 bases). The V gene's germline CDR1 is SGHRS and CDR2 YFSETQ. Trimming removed 4 bases at V and 1 base at J, with 10 bases between. The CDR3 is 14 residues long. The CDR3 coding sequence is TGCGCCAGCAGCCGCGCAGGGGGCACAGATACGCAGTATTTT. As protein: CASSRAGGTDTQYF.

This chain uses TRBV30 with TRBJ1-2; 8 bases are shared with TRBD1. This CDR3 region has 13 residues. Germline-derived CDR1 and CDR2 are GTSNPN and SVGIG (reference sequence). V trimming: 3 bases; J trimming: 8 bases; junction bases outside the gene matches: 8. DNA of the CDR3: TGTGCCTGGAGGAGCCGGGACAGGCAAGGCTACACCTTC. It codes for CAWRSRDRQGYTF.

The V gene is TRBV28, the J gene TRBJ2-5, with a weak D call TRBD2 (5 bases). There are 13 residues in the CDR3. The ends were cut back, 3 bases at V and 4 bases at J, with 9 bases in the middle. Germline V lookup: CDR1 MDHEN, CDR2 SYDVKM. In DNA, the CDR3 is TGTGCCAGCAGTTTGCTCAGCGGAGAGACCCAGTACTTC. This codes for CASSLLSGETQYF.

The J gene is TRBJ2-7, the V gene TRBV5-1; perhaps TRBD1 as D (6 bases). The CDR3 covers 15 residues. Trimming pared 0 bases from V and 0 bases from J, leaving 10 bases between. Germline values: CDR1 SGHRS, CDR2 YFSETQ. The CDR3 region is CASSLVPGDSYEQYV. CDR3 coding DNA: TGCGCCAGCAGCTTGGTCCCAGGGGACTCCTACGAGCAGTACGTC.

V and J are TRBV18 and TRBJ1-2; weak D call: TRBD1 (5 bases). The CDR3 contains 17 residues. The V end lost 6 bases, the J end lost 2 bases, and 22 bases lay between the germline ends. The germline V gene encodes CDR1 KGHSH and CDR2 LQKENI. The CDR3 protein is CASSPDRLQGRNYGYTF. Here the CDR3 DNA reads TGTGCCAGCTCTCCTGATCGGCTGCAGGGCAGGAACTATGGCTACACCTTC.